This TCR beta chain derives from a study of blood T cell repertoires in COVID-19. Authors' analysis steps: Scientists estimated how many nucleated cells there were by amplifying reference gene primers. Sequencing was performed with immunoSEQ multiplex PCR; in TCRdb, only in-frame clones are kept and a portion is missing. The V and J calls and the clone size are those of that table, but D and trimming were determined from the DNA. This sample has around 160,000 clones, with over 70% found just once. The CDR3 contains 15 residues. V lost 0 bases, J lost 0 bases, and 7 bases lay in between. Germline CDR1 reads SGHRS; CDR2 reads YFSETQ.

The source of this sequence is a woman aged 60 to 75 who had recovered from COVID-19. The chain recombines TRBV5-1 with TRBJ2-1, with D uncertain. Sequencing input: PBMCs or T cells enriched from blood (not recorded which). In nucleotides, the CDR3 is TGCGCCAGCAGCTTGGGACCAGGCTCCTACAATGAGCAGTTCTTC. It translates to CASSLGPGSYNEQFF.